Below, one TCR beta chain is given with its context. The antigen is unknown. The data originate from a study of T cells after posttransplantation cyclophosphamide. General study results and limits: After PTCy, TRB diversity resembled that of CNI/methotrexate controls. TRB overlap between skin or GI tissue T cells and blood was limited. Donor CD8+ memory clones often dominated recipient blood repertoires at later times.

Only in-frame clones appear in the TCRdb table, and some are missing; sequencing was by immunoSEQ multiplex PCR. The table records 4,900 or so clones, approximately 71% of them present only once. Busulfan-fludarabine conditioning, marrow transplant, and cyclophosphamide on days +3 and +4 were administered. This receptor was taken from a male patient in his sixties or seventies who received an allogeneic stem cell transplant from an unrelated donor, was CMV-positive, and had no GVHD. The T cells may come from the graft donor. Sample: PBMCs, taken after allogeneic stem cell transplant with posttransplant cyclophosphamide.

CDR3 sequence: CASFRVGWGLGGYTF. CDR3 in DNA: TGTGCCAGCTTTCGGGTCGGTTGGGGGCTAGGTGGCTACACCTTC. The rearrangement links TRBV28 to TRBJ1-2, with a weak D call TRBD1 (6 bases). CDR1 and CDR2 from the germline V gene are MDHEN and SYDVKM. The ends were cut back, 8 bases at V and 7 bases at J, with 23 bases in the middle. The CDR3 loop spans 15 amino acids.